This T cell receptor beta chain was profiled in a study of a mutant IDH1 vaccine in newly diagnosed glioma (dated by TCRdb to the early 2020s). Regarding the study in general: Across visits V03 through V10, patients got a total of eight vaccinations, given in weeks 1, 3, 5, 7, 11, 15, 19 and 23. Of the 32 patients who were treated, around 62% were male and approximately 38% were female, and the mean age was approximately 40 years. Before enrollment, patients had received standard therapy of radiotherapy alone, temozolomide alone, or radiochemotherapy with temozolomide; most received the combination. For exploratory analyses, some 24 treated patients had longitudinal TCRB deep sequencing done wherever samples were available. Vaccination was initiated 4-6 weeks after radiotherapy alone, or concurrently with temozolomide cycles in the chemotherapy-containing groups. Peripheral blood was collected at six visits: V03 (baseline), V05, V07, V10, V12 and V13. Findings and caveats that apply to the study as a whole: Immune responses induced by the vaccine were seen in 90% to 95% of patients across multiple MHC alleles. Selection of PBMC samples for TCRB deep sequencing was based on availability. Changes in the top peripheral T cell clonotypes picked up by TCRB sequencing did not appear to be linked to pseudoprogression. According to the authors, sample limitations meant that analyses of patient blood samples could not be reproduced.

The germline V gene sets CDR1 to SNHLY and CDR2 to FYNNEI. Relative to germline, V is 4 bases shorter and J is 2 bases shorter, with 12 bases between their ends. Taken from cysteine to phenylalanine, the CDR3 has 15 residues. The read is trimmed to its CDR3 DNA, 45 bases read in frame from base 1. About this clone itself: Its binding antigen is unknown. No per-base quality is available; no much larger clone lies one base away.

The library was built by means of the immunoSEQ multiplex PCR assay. The hsTCRB Kit was used according to the manufacturer's protocol to amplify rearranged TCR beta chain sequences. TCRB libraries were sequenced on an Illumina MiSeq. The original pipeline was this. Demultiplexing, trimming and gene mapping were performed with the kit vendor's proprietary platform. Entries here come from immuneACCESS through TCRdb and include only in-frame sequences with V and J called. Some clones fail to appear in such tables; in the studies checked, an unresolved V gene covers under half of the shortfall, and the cause of the remainder is unknown. V and J calls and clone size are copied from that table; D and trimming were computed from the DNA. Within this sample are 35,000 to 50,000 clones, with about 83% of them counted one time only. The top ten hold 2% to 2.5% of the sample. The sample's time point label, in plain terms: week 11, during vaccination. Every vaccine dose consisted of 300 ug of a 20-mer mutant IDH1 peptide in Montanide, administered subcutaneously together with topical imiquimod. Newly diagnosed WHO grade 3 or 4 IDH1-mutant astrocytomas showing loss of nuclear ATRX were present in the donors. The samples were drawn from NOA16, a multicentre, single-arm, open-label phase I trial in Germany that tested a mutant IDH1 peptide vaccine in humans for the first time. Genomic DNA for TCRB sequencing was extracted from EDTA blood using the DNeasy Blood and Tissue Kit.

This TCR derives from a man aged 35-49 years with glioma. The sample in question was PBMCs, obtained from a glioma patient whose treatment included an IDH1 peptide vaccine. This receptor chain uses TRBV2 and TRBJ1-5, with an unclear D gene assignment. CDR3 sequence: CASSVERRGNQPQHF. The nucleotide sequence is given as TGTGCCAGCAGTGTTGAAAGGAGAGGCAATCAGCCCCAGCATTTT.